These 29 T cell receptor beta chains came from one sample sequenced in a study of control samples from healthy donors and cancer patients. The data were produced by immunoSEQ multiplex PCR, yet TCRdb's version contains in-frame clones alone and is incomplete. This table holds about 110,000 clones, around 80% found once. Source material: blood. Source of these receptors: a man between 18 and 35 years old in good health.

The chain has TRBV2 and TRBJ1-1; D not certain. Germline loops: CDR1 SNHLY, CDR2 FYNNEI. The CDR3 loop spans 13 amino acids. V was shortened by 4 bases and J by 4 bases, with 10 bases between the two germline ends. Here the CDR3 DNA reads TGTGCCAGCAGTGTCATGGAGGGCACTGAAGCTTTCTTT. Protein: CASSVMEGTEAFF. Full variable domain (missing parts from reference TRBV2 and TRBJ1-1): EPEVTQTPSHQVTQMGQEVILRCVPISNHLYFYWYRQILGQKVEFLVSFYNNEISEKSEIFDDQFSVERPDGSNFTLKIRSTKLEDSAMYFCASSVMEGTEAFFGQGTRLTVV.

The CDR3 nucleotides are TGTGCCAGCAGTTTTACGGGGGGACTAGCGGGTAATGAGCAGTTCTTC. This encodes CASSFTGGLAGNEQFF. V and J are TRBV6-5 and TRBJ2-1; 12 bases match TRBD2. V lost 4 bases, J lost 7 bases, and 8 bases stayed unmatched. The germline V gene has CDR1 MNHEY and CDR2 SVGAGI. This CDR3 region has 16 residues.

The V and J genes are TRBV18 and TRBJ1-4; D is ambiguous. CDR3 size: 14 residues. Germline V lookup: CDR1 KGHSH, CDR2 LQKENI. Trimming removed 2 bases at V and 5 bases at J, with 9 bases between. The CDR3 bases are TGTGCCAGCTCACCAGGCCCGGTAAATGAAAAACTGTTTTTT. Protein sequence: CASSPGPVNEKLFF.

The chain is built from TRBV7-8 and TRBJ1-1; no firm D call. V lost 2 bases and J lost 1, with 11 bases in between. The CDR3 totals 15 residues. The germline gives CDR1 SGHVS, CDR2 FQNEAQ. CDR3 sequence (DNA): TGTGCCAGCAGCTTAAATCCCTATACGAACACTGAAGCTTTCTTT. This gives the protein CASSLNPYTNTEAFF.

The chain carries TRBV12-5 and TRBJ1-2, with D uncertain. The CDR3 sequence is 16 residues long. The V end lost 4 bases, the J end lost 4 bases, and 19 bases lay between the germline ends. CDR1 and CDR2 (germline): LGHNT, FRNRAP. CDR3 bases: TGTGCTAGTGGTTCCCCCCCGTTCGCAGCGCTCTATGGCTACACCTTC. This gives the protein CASGSPPFAALYGYTF.

This chain links TRBV30 with TRBJ1-3, with TRBD1 matching over 8 bases. The V segment lost 4 bases and the J segment 0 bases; nucleotides outside the gene matches: 2. Germline V CDR1 and CDR2: GTSNPN, SVGIG (reference sequence). The CDR3 extends over 14 amino acids. CDR3 region: CAWTGGLSGNTIYF. CDR3 DNA: TGTGCCTGGACAGGGGGCCTCTCTGGAAACACCATATATTTT.

The gene calls are TRBV5-1 and TRBJ1-3; 10 bases align to TRBD1. Trimming removed 0 bases from V and 4 bases from J; junction bases left unmatched: 7. The CDR3 is 17 residues long. From germline, CDR1 is SGHRS and CDR2 YFSETQ. Here the CDR3 DNA reads TGCGCCAGCAGCTTGGATATCAGGACAGGGGGAGGAAACACCATATATTTT. Residues: CASSLDIRTGGGNTIYF.

This chain uses TRBV4-1 with TRBJ1-6; no firm D call. CDR1 is MGHRA and CDR2 is YSYEKL in the germline V gene. Trimming took 4 bases from V and 10 from J, leaving 14 bases between them. This CDR3 comprises 14 residues. The CDR3 is CASSLGLGGSPLHF. The CDR3, as DNA: TGCGCCAGCAGCCTCGGACTTGGCGGGTCACCCCTCCACTTT.

The genes are TRBV28 and TRBJ2-5; 8 bases agree with TRBD1. Germline-derived CDR1 and CDR2 are MDHEN and SYDVKM. J gave up 4 bases and V 2 bases, and 6 bases lay outside the gene matches. This CDR3 spans 15 amino acids. CDR3 nucleotide sequence: TGTGCCAGCAGTTTAGACAGGGGAAACGGAGAGACCCAGTACTTC. The encoded protein is CASSLDRGNGETQYF.

This clone has only a few counts. The V and J genes are TRBV19 and TRBJ1-1; 7 bases agree with TRBD1. In germline, CDR1 is LNHDA, CDR2 SQIVND (reference sequence). The V and J ends lost 4 bases and 5 bases, in that order; junction bases with no gene match: 10. The CDR3 contains 15 residues. CDR3 nucleotide sequence: TGTGCCAGTAGTACAATCTCGACAGGGCGGACTGAAGCTTTCTTT. Amino acid sequence: CASSTISTGRTEAFF.

Remarks on this clone: At the DNA level, this CDR3 is encoded by other sequences in the same sample as well. This chain's CDR3 is CASSLQETQYF. The CDR3, as DNA: TGTGCCAGCAGTCTGCAAGAGACCCAGTACTTC. The chain carries TRBV3-1 (or the pseudogene TRBV3-2) and TRBJ2-5; the D is unclear. Germline CDR1 LGHDT, CDR2 YNNKEL (reference sequence). This CDR3 has 11 amino acids. V gave up 6 bases and J gave up 2 bases, with 4 bases separating them.

This rearrangement joins TRBV7-8 to TRBJ1-5, with TRBD1 matching over 12 bases. The CDR3 contains 19 residues. CDR1 is SGHVS, CDR2 FQNEAQ, per germline. Trimming at V came to 6 bases and at J to 0 bases, leaving 12 bases not matched to a gene. The CDR3 loop reads CASSRAPGQGAISNQPQHF. The CDR3 region has the DNA TGTGCCAGCAGTCGAGCGCCGGGACAGGGGGCGATTAGCAATCAGCCCCAGCATTTT.

The chain couples TRBV19 to TRBJ1-1, with 8 bases identical to TRBD1. This CDR3 spans 14 amino acids. V lost 3 bases to trimming and J lost 4 bases; unmatched junction nucleotides: 4. Germline CDR1 reads LNHDA; CDR2 reads SQIVND (reference sequence). The CDR3 DNA follows: TGTGCCAGTAGTATTCAGGGGGCCGGCACTGAAGCTTTCTTT. Translated: CASSIQGAGTEAFF.

Points on this clone: At the DNA level, this CDR3 is encoded by other sequences in the same sample as well. The chain uses TRBV2 and TRBJ1-5; D unclear. This CDR3 region has 14 residues. Germline V gene lookup returns CDR1 SNHLY and CDR2 FYNNEI. Trimming removed 1 base from V and 4 bases from J, with 8 bases in between. The DNA of the CDR3 is TGTGCCAGCAGTGAAGAACGGGTTAATCAGCCCCAGCATTTT. Amino acid sequence: CASSEERVNQPQHF.

About this clone itself: This sample includes further DNA sequences coding for the same CDR3. The V call is TRBV7-2, the J call TRBJ2-5; D gene ambiguous. The ends were cut back, 2 bases at V and 1 base at J, with 5 bases in the middle. The germline V gene has CDR1 SGHTA and CDR2 FQGNSA. The length of the CDR3 is 13 residues. CDR3 DNA sequence: TGTGCCAGCAGCTTAACTCCCCAAGAGACCCAGTACTTC. Its translation: CASSLTPQETQYF.

J is TRBJ1-2 and V is TRBV12-3 or TRBV12-4; the match to TRBD1 covers 7 bases. The CDR3 consists of 13 residues. V lost 7 bases to trimming and J lost 3 bases; unmatched junction nucleotides: 5. The CDR3 coding sequence is TGTGCCAGCAATAAACAGGGGTACTATGGCTACACCTTC. Its protein product is CASNKQGYYGYTF.

V gene TRBV18 combines with J gene TRBJ2-1; 9 bases are shared with TRBD1. CDR1 and CDR2 (germline): KGHSH, LQKENI. The CDR3 consists of 15 residues. The J segment lost 6 bases and the V segment lost 1 base, leaving 4 bases of the junction unmatched. In DNA form, the CDR3 reads TGTGCCAGCTCACCACTCGGACAGGGGTCCAATGAGCAGTTCTTC. Translating gives CASSPLGQGSNEQFF.

The gene calls are TRBV7-6 and TRBJ1-2, with D possibly TRBD1 on 6 matching bases. CDR1 and CDR2 (germline): SGHVS, FNYEAQ. This CDR3 contains 14 residues. The V end lost 4 bases, the J end lost 10 bases, and 19 bases lay between the germline ends. The CDR3 is CASSSPGAGSHYTF. For the CDR3, the DNA is TGTGCCAGCAGCTCCCCAGGGGCAGGGAGCCACTACACCTTC. The whole variable domain, filled in from reference TRBV7-6 and TRBJ1-2, reads GAGVSQSPRYKVTKRGQDVALRCDPISGHVSLYWYRQALGQGPEFLTYFNYEAQQDKSGLPNDRFSAERPEGSISTLTIQRTEQRDSAMYRCASSSPGAGSHYTFGSGTRLTVV.

This clone was observed once. The chain recombines TRBV4-1 with TRBJ2-1, with D possibly matching TRBD1 (5 bases). This CDR3 region has 15 residues. The V and J ends lost 0 bases and 3 bases respectively, with 9 bases between them. Germline V gives CDR1 MGHRA, CDR2 YSYEKL. As DNA, the CDR3 is TGCGCCAGCAGCCAAGACCTAGACAGCTACAATGAGCAGTTCTTC. Its translation: CASSQDLDSYNEQFF.

This chain joins TRBV15 and TRBJ2-1; D is unresolved. The CDR3 spans 18 residues. The V gene's germline CDR1 is LNHNV and CDR2 YYDKDF (reference sequence). Trimming removed 0 bases at V and 1 base at J, with 16 bases between. CDR3 region: CATSRDLLGRQSYNEQFF. The DNA for the CDR3 is TGTGCCACCAGCAGAGATCTTTTAGGGCGCCAATCCTACAATGAGCAGTTCTTC.

The V call is TRBV19, the J call TRBJ2-1; D is perhaps TRBD1 (5 bases). The CDR3 is made up of 15 amino acids. V was shortened by 2 bases and J by 4 bases, with 12 bases between the two germline ends. Germline V gene sequence: CDR1 LNHDA, CDR2 SQIVND (reference sequence). CDR3 sequence: CASSILGLGYNEQFF. The DNA for the CDR3 is TGTGCCAGTAGTATATTGGGGCTGGGGTACAATGAGCAGTTCTTC.

V is TRBV2 and J is TRBJ1-1; TRBD1 is a possible D gene (5 bases). Per the germline V gene, CDR1 is SNHLY and CDR2 is FYNNEI. CDR3 length: 13 residues. With 9 bases removed from V and 0 bases from J, the gap between germline ends came to 11 bases. The CDR3 bases are TGTGCCAGAAAGGGGCTATTGAACACTGAAGCTTTCTTT. Translation gives CARKGLLNTEAFF.

The genes are TRBV12-3 or TRBV12-4 and TRBJ1-2; possible D gene TRBD1, 6 bases. V lost 3 bases and J 8 bases, leaving 13 bases between the germline ends. This CDR3 has 13 amino acids. Written as DNA, the CDR3 is TGTGCCAGCAGTTTCGGGGGGGCGAAGGGCTACACCTTC. Translation gives CASSFGGAKGYTF.

This chain uses TRBV29-1 with TRBJ2-3, with a possible D match to TRBD2 (6 bases). Germline V gives CDR1 SQVTM, CDR2 ANQGSEA. V dropped 0 bases and J dropped 10 bases, with 8 bases sitting between them. CDR3 length equals 11 residues. The DNA of the CDR3 is TGCAGCGTTGAAGACGGGAGAGCGCAGTATTTT. This translates into CSVEDGRAQYF.

The V call is TRBV6-5, the J call TRBJ1-6; D is possibly TRBD1 (6 bases). Deletions cut 6 bases from V and 5 bases from J, with 14 bases between. CDR3 size: 15 residues. Germline V CDR1 and CDR2: MNHEY, SVGAGI. CDR3 DNA: TGTGCCAGCAGGGGGGGACAAAGCGATAATTCACCCCTCCACTTT. It translates to CASRGGQSDNSPLHF.

This clone was picked up many times. The chain uses TRBV27 and TRBJ1-6; no clear D. The CDR3 covers 14 residues. V was clipped by 6 bases and J by 9 bases, with 15 bases between them. Germline values: CDR1 MNHEY, CDR2 SMNVEV (reference sequence). CDR3 sequence: CASRPGRFPSPLHF. The CDR3 region has the DNA TGTGCCAGCAGACCCGGAAGATTTCCTTCACCCCTCCACTTT.

The rearrangement uses TRBV3-1 (or the pseudogene TRBV3-2) and TRBJ1-6; D uncertain. Trimming shortened V by 8 bases and J by 0 bases, and 8 bases separated the two germline ends. The CDR3 covers 14 residues. Germline values: CDR1 LGHDT, CDR2 YNNKEL (reference sequence). The CDR3 spells CASCVSSYNSPLHF. CDR3 bases: TGTGCCAGCTGTGTCAGCTCCTATAATTCACCCCTCCACTTT.

This clone was picked up one time. This rearrangement joins TRBV30 to TRBJ1-1; tentatively, D is TRBD1 (5 bases). V dropped 4 bases and J dropped 2 bases, with 11 bases sitting between them. The CDR3 has 13 amino acids. Germline CDR1 GTSNPN, CDR2 SVGIG (reference sequence). In nucleotides, the CDR3 is TGTGCCTGGACAAATCAGGGTAACACTGAAGCTTTCTTT. Residues: CAWTNQGNTEAFF.

J is TRBJ1-1 and V is TRBV14; D remains ambiguous. Germline values: CDR1 SGHDN, CDR2 FVKESK. Trimming stripped 4 bases from V and 3 bases from J, with 15 bases between. This CDR3 comprises 15 residues. The CDR3 bases are TGTGCCAGCAGCCGCTGGAGCAGACCCGACACTGAAGCTTTCTTT. Translated, it gives CASSRWSRPDTEAFF.